These 27 T cell receptor beta chains originate from one sample sequenced in a study of CD8 T cells in Susac syndrome. A quantity of 0.5 to 1 ug RNA underwent reverse transcription using random hexamers. TCRdb itself ran the immunoSEQ multiplex PCR reads through MiXCR, one entry per CDR3 protein. The sample includes under 200,000 distinct CDR3 sequences, 90% to 95% seen only once; the top ten take about 0.1%. Sequenced material: CD4+ T cells from PBMCs. Source of these receptors: a human donor in good health.

This clonotype has just one count. The chain combines TRBV7-8 with TRBJ1-1; TRBD1 is a possible D gene (6 bases). The CDR3 extends over 15 amino acids. Germline CDR1 reads SGHVS; CDR2 reads FQNEAQ. Trimming left V 3 bases short and J 1 base short, with 12 bases between. The CDR3 protein is CASSFRTARNTEAFF. The DNA for the CDR3 is TGTGCCAGCAGCTTTAGGACAGCCAGGAACACTGAAGCTTTCTTT. Full variable domain (remainder filled in from reference TRBV7-8 and TRBJ1-1): GAGVSQSPRYKVAKRGQDVALRCDPISGHVSLFWYQQALGQGPEFLTYFQNEAQLDKSGLPSDRFFAERPEGSVSTLKIQRTQQEDSAVYLCASSFRTARNTEAFFGQGTRLTVV.

A few counts support this clonotype. The V gene is TRBV7-6, the J gene TRBJ2-1, with D possibly being TRBD1 (6 bases). The germline CDR1 and CDR2 sequences are SGHVS and FNYEAQ. V shed 0 bases and J shed 0 bases, with 9 bases lying between them. The CDR3 contains 16 residues. The CDR3 DNA is TGTGCCAGCAGCTTAGCGTTGGACAGCTCCTACAATGAGCAGTTCTTC. It is translated as CASSLALDSSYNEQFF.

The chain links TRBV29-1 to TRBJ2-5, with D uncertain. This CDR3 has 13 residues. Trimming cost V 4 bases and J 1 base, with 10 bases left between them. CDR1 is SQVTM and CDR2 is ANQGSEA in the germline V gene. The CDR3 DNA sequence: TGCAGCGTTGTAATATCTTCCCAAGAGACCCAGTACTTC. Its translation is CSVVISSQETQYF.

CDR3 region: CASGSGQGVHV. The CDR3 region has the DNA TGTGCTAGTGGGTCGGGACAGGGGGTCCATGTC. J is TRBJ2-7 and V is TRBV12-5; 11 bases are a match to TRBD1. Germline V gives CDR1 LGHNT, CDR2 FRNRAP. The CDR3 loop spans 11 amino acids.

The V and J genes are TRBV30 and TRBJ2-5, with D perhaps TRBD1 or TRBD2 (5 bases each). Germline V gives CDR1 GTSNPN, CDR2 SVGIG (reference sequence). The CDR3 sequence is 14 residues long. V lost 2 bases and J lost 4, with 14 bases in between. The CDR3 spells CAWSLGGEVETQYF. The CDR3 nucleotides are TGTGCCTGGAGTCTTGGGGGAGAAGTAGAGACCCAGTACTTC.

For the CDR3, the DNA is TGTGCCACCAGCAGCCTATTCACAGATACGCAGTATTTT. Translating it yields CATSSLFTDTQYF. This chain links TRBV15 with TRBJ2-3; D not certain. Trimming removed 3 bases from V and 2 bases from J, with 6 bases in between. Germline V gene data show CDR1 as LNHNV and CDR2 as YYDKDF (reference sequence). The CDR3 totals 13 residues.

In its sample, this clonotype was seen once. This rearrangement joins TRBV29-1 to TRBJ1-1, with 8 bases matching TRBD1. This CDR3 has 14 amino acids. Trimming cost V 4 bases and J 5 bases; bases outside gene matches: 9. CDR1 is SQVTM and CDR2 is ANQGSEA in the germline V gene. The CDR3: CSVGTSWTGTEAFF. Written as DNA, the CDR3 is TGCAGCGTTGGGACCAGCTGGACAGGGACTGAAGCTTTCTTT.

V usage is TRBV18 and J usage is TRBJ2-7; tentative D call: TRBD1 (5 bases). This CDR3 has 13 residues. V was shortened by 1 base and J by 5 bases, with 9 bases between the two germline ends. Germline V CDR1 and CDR2: KGHSH, LQKENI. CDR3 sequence: CASSPRQGHEQYV. Written as DNA, the CDR3 is TGTGCCAGCTCACCACGGCAGGGCCACGAGCAGTACGTC.

The chain combines TRBV15 with TRBJ2-2; D is undetermined. Per the germline V gene, CDR1 is LNHNV and CDR2 is YYDKDF (reference sequence). This CDR3 has 16 residues. Between the trimmed V and J ends, which lost 1 base and 0 bases, there was a span of 9 bases. Here the CDR3 DNA reads TGTGCCACCAGCAGAGCTCGTATCGCGAACACCGGGGAGCTGTTTTTT. Encoded protein: CATSRARIANTGELFF.

V is TRBV5-6 and J is TRBJ2-5; no reliable D call. CDR1 and CDR2 from the germline V gene are SGHDT and YYEEEE. Trimming took 3 bases from V and 2 from J, leaving 11 bases between them. The CDR3 spans 14 residues. CDR3 bases: TGTGCCAGCAGCTCGCCCGGTCAACAAGAGACCCAGTACTTC. This sequence encodes CASSSPGQQETQYF.

The chain joins TRBV20-1 to TRBJ1-2, with 7 positions matching TRBD1. This CDR3 is 15 amino acids long. V was pared by 2 bases and J by 6 bases, with 12 bases of the junction left unmatched. CDR1 and CDR2 (germline): DFQATT, SNEGSKA (reference sequence). This CDR3 is CSARITTTGVDGYTF. The CDR3 DNA reads as TGCAGTGCTAGAATTACCACTACAGGGGTTGATGGCTACACCTTC.

The gene calls are TRBV2 and TRBJ1-1; 8 bases match TRBD1. From germline, CDR1 is SNHLY and CDR2 FYNNEI. J lost 7 bases, V lost 4 bases, and 5 bases had no gene match. This CDR3 has 13 residues. The CDR3 DNA reads TGTGCCAGCAGTGTGGACAGGGCTGGTGAAGCTTTCTTT. Its protein product is CASSVDRAGEAFF.

The V and J genes are TRBV5-1 and TRBJ1-2; 7 positions match TRBD1. This CDR3 region has 14 residues. Germline values: CDR1 SGHRS, CDR2 YFSETQ. The trim removed 2 bases at V and 4 bases at J, leaving 5 bases unmatched. For the CDR3, the DNA is TGCGCCAGCAGCTTTACAGGGGTCGGCTATGGCTACACCTTC. Protein: CASSFTGVGYGYTF.

The chain carries TRBV7-9 and TRBJ2-3; 8 bases match TRBD2. The CDR3 contains 15 residues. V lost 3 bases to trimming and J lost 3 bases; unmatched junction nucleotides: 5. Germline values: CDR1 SEHNR, CDR2 FQNEAQ (reference sequence). The chain's CDR3 is CASSFGLAPTDTQYF. CDR3 DNA: TGTGCCAGCAGCTTTGGACTAGCCCCGACAGATACGCAGTATTTT. Variable domain in full (rest from reference TRBV7-9 and TRBJ2-3): DTGVSQNPRHKITKRGQNVTFRCDPISEHNRLYWYRQTLGQGPEFLTYFQNEAQLEKSRLLSDRFSAERPKGSFSTLEIQRTEQGDSAMYLCASSFGLAPTDTQYFGPGTRLTVL.

This sequence joins TRBV18 and TRBJ2-7; D not certain. Germline V CDR1 and CDR2: KGHSH, LQKENI. This CDR3 has 15 amino acids. V was trimmed by 0 bases and J by 2 bases, leaving 11 bases between them. CDR3 sequence (DNA): TGTGCCAGCTCACCACCGCTCGACGGACCCTACGAGCAGTACTTC. The encoded protein is CASSPPLDGPYEQYF.

The rearrangement joins TRBV24-1 to TRBJ2-1; 8 nucleotides line up with TRBD2. The CDR3 contains 12 residues. Germline V gene sequence: CDR1 KGHDR, CDR2 SFDVKD. J gave up 15 bases and V 8 bases, and 11 bases lay outside the gene matches. The CDR3 bases are TGTGCCACCAATGACGGGAGGGCCGCACTGTTCTTC. Translation: CATNDGRAALFF.

This clonotype was observed a single time. This chain connects TRBV25-1 to TRBJ2-3, with 11 bases aligning to TRBD2. After removal of 3 bases from V and 7 bases from J, the junction contained 6 bases not matched to a gene. The germline V gene has CDR1 MGHDK and CDR2 SYGVNS. The CDR3 runs 15 residues. The CDR3 spells CASSEGGTSGYTQYF. CDR3 DNA: TGTGCCAGCAGTGAGGGGGGGACTAGCGGATATACGCAGTATTTT.

CDR3 DNA: TGCAGTGTCGGCCACGACAGGGGGTTGTTCGAGACCCAGTACTTC. It encodes CSVGHDRGLFETQYF. V usage is TRBV20-1 and J usage is TRBJ2-5; 9 bases line up with TRBD1. With V trimmed by 7 bases and J by 5 bases, 14 bases remained unmatched. CDR3 length: 15 amino acids. CDR1 DFQATT and CDR2 SNEGSKA come from the germline V gene (reference sequence).

V usage is TRBV23-1 and J usage is TRBJ2-7; D unclear. TRBV23-1 carries the ORF label, with uncertain function. The CDR3 runs 14 residues. Trimming took off 4 bases at V and 4 bases at J, with 14 bases between the two ends. The CDR3 sequence is CASSLLLGPYEQYV. In nucleotides, the CDR3 is TGCGCCAGCAGTCTTCTTCTCGGGCCGTACGAGCAGTACGTC.

The rearrangement links TRBV20-1 to TRBJ2-3; 9 bases fit TRBD2. The ends lost 3 bases at V and 4 bases at J; junction bases unmatched: 8. The CDR3 consists of 15 residues. The V gene's germline CDR1 is DFQATT and CDR2 SNEGSKA (reference sequence). The CDR3 sequence: CSASEARGGPDTQYF. CDR3 coding DNA: TGCAGTGCTAGTGAGGCGCGGGGGGGCCCAGATACGCAGTATTTT.

V usage is TRBV7-9 and J usage is TRBJ2-1; TRBD2 matches 7 bases. V gave up 5 bases and J gave up 5 bases; unmatched junction bases: 6. Germline V gives CDR1 SEHNR, CDR2 FQNEAQ (reference sequence). The length of the CDR3 is 14 residues. CDR3 nucleotide sequence: TGTGCCAGCAGCCGTCAAGGGAGGGACAATGAGCAGTTCTTC. Translation gives CASSRQGRDNEQFF.

CDR3 in DNA: TGTGCCAGCAGCAATTCGGGACAGTCTCGGGAGACCCAGTACTTC. Its protein product is CASSNSGQSRETQYF. The J gene is TRBJ2-5, the V gene TRBV11-2; TRBD1 matches at 7 bases. V was pared by 5 bases and J by 5 bases, with 11 bases of the junction left unmatched. The germline gives CDR1 SGHAT, CDR2 FQNNGV. The length of the CDR3 is 15 residues. The variable domain in full, with the rest retrieved from reference TRBV11-2 and TRBJ2-5, is EAGVAQSPRYKIIEKRQSVAFWCNPISGHATLYWYQQILGQGPKLLIQFQNNGVVDDSQLPKDRFSAERLKGVDSTLKIQPAKLEDSAVYLCASSNSGQSRETQYFGPGTRLLVL.

The table lists this clonotype with a few counts. The chain's CDR3 is CASSLTSSGANVLTF. The CDR3 DNA reads as TGTGCCAGCTCCCTCACCAGCTCTGGGGCCAACGTCCTGACTTTC. The chain carries TRBV28 and TRBJ2-6; D is uncertain. Trimming took 8 bases from V and 0 from J, leaving 11 bases between them. Germline CDR1 MDHEN, CDR2 SYDVKM. This CDR3 contains 15 residues. The whole variable domain, remainder taken from reference TRBV28 and TRBJ2-6, is DVKVTQSSRYLVKRTGEKVFLECVQDMDHENMFWYRQDPGLGLRLIYFSYDVKMKEKGDIPEGYSVSREKKERFSLILESASTNQTSMYLCASSLTSSGANVLTFGAGSRLTVL.

This chain links TRBV29-1 with TRBJ2-7, with D unresolved. Germline assignment: CDR1 SQVTM and CDR2 ANQGSEA. This CDR3 has 12 residues. V was pared by 4 bases and J by 3 bases, with 10 bases between. This CDR3 is CSVAPERYEQYF. DNA for the CDR3: TGCAGCGTTGCCCCGGAGCGCTACGAGCAGTACTTC.

The chain carries TRBV12-5 and TRBJ1-2, with D perhaps matching TRBD1 (5 bases). Germline CDR1 is LGHNT and CDR2 is FRNRAP. Trimming took 3 bases from V and 4 from J, leaving 9 bases between them. The CDR3 runs to 13 residues. CDR3 region: CASGFEGTYGYTF. For the CDR3, the DNA is TGTGCTAGTGGTTTTGAAGGGACCTATGGCTACACCTTC.

This clonotype was detected once. The chain combines TRBV20-1 with TRBJ2-1; no firm D call. Trimming took off 1 base at V and 4 bases at J, with 8 bases between the two ends. CDR1 DFQATT and CDR2 SNEGSKA come from the germline V gene (reference sequence). The CDR3 extends over 13 amino acids. The CDR3 region is CSARVMAYNEQFF. The CDR3 region has the DNA TGCAGTGCTAGAGTAATGGCTTACAATGAGCAGTTCTTC.

This sequence joins TRBV28 and TRBJ2-7, with D tentatively TRBD2 (6 bases). The germline V gene encodes CDR1 MDHEN and CDR2 SYDVKM. The CDR3 contains 12 residues. V was trimmed by 6 bases and J by 3 bases, leaving 9 bases between them. The CDR3 DNA reads as TGTGCCAGCAGCCGGGACTTCTACGAGCAGTACGTC. It codes for CASSRDFYEQYV.